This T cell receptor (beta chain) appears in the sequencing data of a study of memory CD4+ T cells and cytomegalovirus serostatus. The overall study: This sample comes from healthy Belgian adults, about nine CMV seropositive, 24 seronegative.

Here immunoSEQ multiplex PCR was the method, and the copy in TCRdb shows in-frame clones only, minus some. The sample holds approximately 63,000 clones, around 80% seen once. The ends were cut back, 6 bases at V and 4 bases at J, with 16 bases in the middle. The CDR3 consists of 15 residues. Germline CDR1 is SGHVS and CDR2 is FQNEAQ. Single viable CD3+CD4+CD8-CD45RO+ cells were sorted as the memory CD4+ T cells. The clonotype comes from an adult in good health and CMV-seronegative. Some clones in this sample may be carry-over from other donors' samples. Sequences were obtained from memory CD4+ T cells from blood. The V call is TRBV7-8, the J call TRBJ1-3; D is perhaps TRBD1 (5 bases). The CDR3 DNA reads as TGTGCCAGCAGTTTGCGTAGGGGTCCCGGAAACACCATATATTTT. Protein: CASSLRRGPGNTIYF.